This TCR beta chain was retrieved from a study of Ad26.COV2.S vaccination and SARS-CoV-2 variants. Profiled with immunoSEQ multiplex PCR; TCRdb holds only in-frame clones, not every one. The sample records some 350,000 clones, about 90% being singletons. This CDR3 is built from 15 residues. With 1 base clipped from V and 6 bases from J, the junction kept 6 bases outside the gene matches. Per germline, CDR1 SGDLS and CDR2 YYNGEE. With regard to this clone: The antigen remains unidentified.

Broader study findings: Total T cell responses were possibly underestimated by TCR breadth and depth analyses. Once vaccination had occurred, spike-specific CD8+ and CD4+ T cell responses reportedly showed substantial breadth. Ad26.COV2.S recipients had broader spike-specific TCRs (P = 0.0014). It was found that vaccine and placebo recipients had similar non-spike TCR breadth.

This TCR derives from a human donor who had recovered from COVID-19. The input for sequencing was peripheral blood, taken after recovery from COVID-19. The genes are TRBV9 and TRBJ2-1, with 8 bases that match TRBD1. CDR3 bases: TGTGCCAGCAGCGTAATGACAGGGGCGCGCAATGAGCAGTTCTTC. Translated, it gives CASSVMTGARNEQFF.